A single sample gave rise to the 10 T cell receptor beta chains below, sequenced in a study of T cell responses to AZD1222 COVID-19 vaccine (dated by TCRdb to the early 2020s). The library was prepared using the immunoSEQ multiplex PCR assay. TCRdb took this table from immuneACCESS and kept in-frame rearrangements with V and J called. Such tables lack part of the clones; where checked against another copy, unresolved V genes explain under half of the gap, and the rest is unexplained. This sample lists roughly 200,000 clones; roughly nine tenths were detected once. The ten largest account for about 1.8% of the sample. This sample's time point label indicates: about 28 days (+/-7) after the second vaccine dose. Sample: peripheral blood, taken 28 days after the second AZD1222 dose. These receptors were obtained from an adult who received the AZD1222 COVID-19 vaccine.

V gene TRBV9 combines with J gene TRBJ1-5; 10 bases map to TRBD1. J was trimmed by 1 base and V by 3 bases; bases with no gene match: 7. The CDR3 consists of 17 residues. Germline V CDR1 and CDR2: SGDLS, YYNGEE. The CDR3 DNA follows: TGTGCCAGCAGCGAGGGACAGGGGACTTTGAGCAATCAGCCCCAGCATTTT. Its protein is CASSEGQGTLSNQPQHF.

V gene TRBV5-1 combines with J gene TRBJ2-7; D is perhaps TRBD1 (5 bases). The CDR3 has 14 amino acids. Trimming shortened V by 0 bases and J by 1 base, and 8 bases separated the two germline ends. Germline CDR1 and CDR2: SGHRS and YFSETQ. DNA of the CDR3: TGCGCCAGCAGCTTGGATCCAGGGTCCTACGAGCAGTACTTC. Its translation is CASSLDPGSYEQYF.

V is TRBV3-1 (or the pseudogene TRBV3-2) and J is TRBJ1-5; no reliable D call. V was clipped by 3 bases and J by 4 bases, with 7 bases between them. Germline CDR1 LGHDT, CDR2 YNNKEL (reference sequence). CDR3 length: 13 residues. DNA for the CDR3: TGTGCCAGCAGCCACTTAGGGAATCAGCCCCAGCATTTT. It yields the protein CASSHLGNQPQHF.

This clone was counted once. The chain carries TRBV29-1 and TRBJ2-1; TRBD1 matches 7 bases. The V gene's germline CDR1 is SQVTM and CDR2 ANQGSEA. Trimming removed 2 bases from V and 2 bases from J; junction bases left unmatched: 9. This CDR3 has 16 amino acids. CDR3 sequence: CSVESRGGDPYNEQFF. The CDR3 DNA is TGCAGCGTTGAAAGTCGAGGGGGCGACCCCTACAATGAGCAGTTCTTC.

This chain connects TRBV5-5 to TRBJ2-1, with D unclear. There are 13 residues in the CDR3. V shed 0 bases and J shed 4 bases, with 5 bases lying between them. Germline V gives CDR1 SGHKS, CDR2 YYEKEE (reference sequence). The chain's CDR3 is CASSLDRYNEQFF. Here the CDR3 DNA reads TGTGCCAGCAGCTTGGACAGATACAATGAGCAGTTCTTC.

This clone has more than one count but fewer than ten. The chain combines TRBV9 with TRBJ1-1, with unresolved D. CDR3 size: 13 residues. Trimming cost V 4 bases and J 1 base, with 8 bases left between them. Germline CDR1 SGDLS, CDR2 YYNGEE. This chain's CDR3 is CASSLDPNTEAFF. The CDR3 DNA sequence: TGTGCCAGCAGCCTGGACCCGAACACTGAAGCTTTCTTT.

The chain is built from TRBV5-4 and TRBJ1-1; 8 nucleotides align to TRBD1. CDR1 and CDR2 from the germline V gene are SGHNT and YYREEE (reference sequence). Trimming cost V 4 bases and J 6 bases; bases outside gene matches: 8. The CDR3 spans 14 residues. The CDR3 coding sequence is TGTGCCAGCAGCCCCCAGGGGGCGCGTCCTGAAGCTTTCTTT. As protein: CASSPQGARPEAFF. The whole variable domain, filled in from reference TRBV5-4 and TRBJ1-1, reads ETGVTQSPTHLIKTRGQQVTLRCSSQSGHNTVSWYQQALGQGPQFIFQYYREEENGRGNFPPRFSGLQFPNYSSELNVNALELDDSALYLCASSPQGARPEAFFGQGTRLTVV.

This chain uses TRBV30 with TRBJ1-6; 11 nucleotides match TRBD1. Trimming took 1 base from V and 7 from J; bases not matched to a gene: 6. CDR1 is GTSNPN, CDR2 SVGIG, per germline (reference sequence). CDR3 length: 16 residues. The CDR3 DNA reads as TGTGCCTGGAGTGCCCTAGGGACAGGGGGAAATTCACCCCTCCACTTT. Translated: CAWSALGTGGNSPLHF. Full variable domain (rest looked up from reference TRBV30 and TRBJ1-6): SQTIHQWPATLVQPVGSPLSLECTVEGTSNPNLYWYRQAAGRGLQLLFYSVGIGQISSEVPQNLSASRPQDRQFILSSKKLLLSDSGFYLCAWSALGTGGNSPLHFGNGTRLTVT.

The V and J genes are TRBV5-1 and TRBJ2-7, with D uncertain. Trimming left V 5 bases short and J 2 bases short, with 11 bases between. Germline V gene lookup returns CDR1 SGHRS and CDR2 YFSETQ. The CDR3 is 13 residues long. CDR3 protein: CASSWTVTYEQYF. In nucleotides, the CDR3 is TGCGCCAGCAGTTGGACGGTAACCTACGAGCAGTACTTC.

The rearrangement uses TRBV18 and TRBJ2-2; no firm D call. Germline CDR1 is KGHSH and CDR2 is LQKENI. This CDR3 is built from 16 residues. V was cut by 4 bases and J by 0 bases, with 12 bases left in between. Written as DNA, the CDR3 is TGTGCCAGCTCACTGGTTTGGTCCGCGAACACCGGGGAGCTGTTTTTT. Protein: CASSLVWSANTGELFF.